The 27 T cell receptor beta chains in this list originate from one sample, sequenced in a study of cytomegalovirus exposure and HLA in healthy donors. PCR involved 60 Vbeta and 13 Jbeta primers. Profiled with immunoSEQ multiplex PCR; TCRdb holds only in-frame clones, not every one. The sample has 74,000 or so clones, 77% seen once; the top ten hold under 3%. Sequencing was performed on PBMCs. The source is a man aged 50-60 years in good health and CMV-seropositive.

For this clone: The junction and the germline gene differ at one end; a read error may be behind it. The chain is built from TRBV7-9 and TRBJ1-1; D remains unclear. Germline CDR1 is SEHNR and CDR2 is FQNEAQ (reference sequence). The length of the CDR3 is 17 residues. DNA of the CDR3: TGTTCCAGCAGCTTAGCCCCCTCGACGACTATGAACACTGAAGCTTTCTTT. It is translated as CSSSLAPSTTMNTEAFF.

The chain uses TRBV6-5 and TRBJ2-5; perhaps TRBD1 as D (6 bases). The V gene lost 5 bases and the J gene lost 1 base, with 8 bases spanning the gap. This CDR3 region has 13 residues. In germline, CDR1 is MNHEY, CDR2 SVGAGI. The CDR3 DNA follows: TGTGCCAGCAGTGGGGACATCCAAGAGACCCAGTACTTC. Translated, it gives CASSGDIQETQYF.

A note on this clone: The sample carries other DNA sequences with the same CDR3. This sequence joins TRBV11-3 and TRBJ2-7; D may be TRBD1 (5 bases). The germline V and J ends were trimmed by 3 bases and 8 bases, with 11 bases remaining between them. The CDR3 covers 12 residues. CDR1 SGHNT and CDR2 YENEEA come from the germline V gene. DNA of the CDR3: TGTGCCAGCAGCTTTAAACAGGCGCAGCAGTACTTC. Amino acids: CASSFKQAQQYF.

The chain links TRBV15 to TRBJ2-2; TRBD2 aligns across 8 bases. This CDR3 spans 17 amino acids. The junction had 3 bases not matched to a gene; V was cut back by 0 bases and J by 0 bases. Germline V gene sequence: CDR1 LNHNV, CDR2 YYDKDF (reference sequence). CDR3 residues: CATSRDKAGANTGELFF. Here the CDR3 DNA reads TGTGCCACCAGCAGAGACAAAGCGGGAGCGAACACCGGGGAGCTGTTTTTT.

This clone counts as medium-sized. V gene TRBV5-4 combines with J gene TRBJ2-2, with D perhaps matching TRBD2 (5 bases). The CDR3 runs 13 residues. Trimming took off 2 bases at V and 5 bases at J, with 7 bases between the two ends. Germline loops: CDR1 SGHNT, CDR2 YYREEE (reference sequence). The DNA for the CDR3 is TGTGCCAGCAGCTTCAGAGGGACCGGGGAGCTGTTTTTT. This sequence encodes CASSFRGTGELFF.

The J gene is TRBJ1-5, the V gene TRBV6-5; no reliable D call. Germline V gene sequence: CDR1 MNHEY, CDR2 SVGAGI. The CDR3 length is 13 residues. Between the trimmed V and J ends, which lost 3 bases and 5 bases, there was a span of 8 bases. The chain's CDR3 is CASSYEQDQPQHF. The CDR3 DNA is TGTGCCAGCAGTTATGAGCAGGATCAGCCCCAGCATTTT.

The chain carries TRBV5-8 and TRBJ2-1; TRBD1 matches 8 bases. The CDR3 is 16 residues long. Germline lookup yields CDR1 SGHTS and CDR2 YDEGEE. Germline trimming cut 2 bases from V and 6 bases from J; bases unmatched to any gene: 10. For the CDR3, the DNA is TGTGCCAGCAGCTTTTTCTCGGGACAGGCTTCCAATGAGCAGTTCTTC. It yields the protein CASSFFSGQASNEQFF.

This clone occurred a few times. The CDR3 sequence is CAISSDNEQFF. CDR3 coding DNA: TGTGCCATCAGTAGCGACAATGAGCAGTTCTTC. The chain joins TRBV10-3 to TRBJ2-1; D uncertain. Germline values: CDR1 ENHRY, CDR2 SYGVKD. V lost 5 bases to trimming and J lost 5 bases, with 4 bases between them. The length of the CDR3 is 11 residues.

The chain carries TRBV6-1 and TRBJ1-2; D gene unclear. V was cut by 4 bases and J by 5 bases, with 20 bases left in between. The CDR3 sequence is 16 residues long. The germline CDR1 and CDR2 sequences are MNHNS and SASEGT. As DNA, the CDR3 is TGTGCCAGCAGTGTGGTGCGGTCCTTAGAACTTTATGGCTACACCTTC. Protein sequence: CASSVVRSLELYGYTF.

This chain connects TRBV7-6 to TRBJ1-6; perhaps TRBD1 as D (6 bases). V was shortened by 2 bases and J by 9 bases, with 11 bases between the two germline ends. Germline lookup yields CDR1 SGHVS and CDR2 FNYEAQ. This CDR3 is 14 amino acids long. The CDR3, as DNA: TGTGCCAGCAGCTTATTGGGGGCCGGTTCACCCCTCCACTTT. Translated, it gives CASSLLGAGSPLHF.

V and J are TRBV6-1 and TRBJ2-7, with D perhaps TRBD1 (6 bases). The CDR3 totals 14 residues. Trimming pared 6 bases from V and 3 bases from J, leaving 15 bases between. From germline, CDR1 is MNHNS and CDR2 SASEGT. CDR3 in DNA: TGTGCCAGCAGGGAAATGCCGACAGGCTACGAGCAGTACTTC. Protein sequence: CASREMPTGYEQYF.

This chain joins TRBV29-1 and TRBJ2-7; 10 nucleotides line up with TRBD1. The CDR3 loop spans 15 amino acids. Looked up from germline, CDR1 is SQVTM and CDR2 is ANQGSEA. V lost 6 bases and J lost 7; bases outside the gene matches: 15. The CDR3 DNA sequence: TGCAGCGTAGCCGCCACCGGGACAGGGGAGAGGGAGCAGTACTTC. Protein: CSVAATGTGEREQYF.

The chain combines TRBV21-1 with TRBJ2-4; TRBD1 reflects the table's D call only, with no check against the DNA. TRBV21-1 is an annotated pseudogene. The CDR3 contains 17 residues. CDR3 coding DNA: TGTGCCAGCAGCAAAGAGGGGCAGGAGTTAGCCAAAAACATTCAGTACTTC. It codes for CASSKEGQELAKNIQYF.

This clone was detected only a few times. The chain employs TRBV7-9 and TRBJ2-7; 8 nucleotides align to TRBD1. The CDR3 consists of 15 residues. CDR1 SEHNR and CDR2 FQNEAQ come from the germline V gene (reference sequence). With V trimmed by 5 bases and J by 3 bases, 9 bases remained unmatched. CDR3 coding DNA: TGTGCCAGCAGCCCTAGGGCCGGGACAGGCTACGAGCAGTACTTC. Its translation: CASSPRAGTGYEQYF.

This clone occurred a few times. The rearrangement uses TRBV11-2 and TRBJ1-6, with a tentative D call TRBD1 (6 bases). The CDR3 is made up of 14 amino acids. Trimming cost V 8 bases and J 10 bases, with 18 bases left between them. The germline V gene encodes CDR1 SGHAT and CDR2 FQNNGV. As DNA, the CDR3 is TGTGCCAGCGTCCTTAATGACAGGTTGTCACCCCTCCACTTT. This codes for CASVLNDRLSPLHF.

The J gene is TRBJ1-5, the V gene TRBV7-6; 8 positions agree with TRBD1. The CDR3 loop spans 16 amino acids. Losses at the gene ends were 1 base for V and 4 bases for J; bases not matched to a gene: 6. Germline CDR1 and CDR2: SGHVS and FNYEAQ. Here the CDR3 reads CASSLEAGGFNQPQHF. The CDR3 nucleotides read TGTGCCAGCAGCTTAGAGGCAGGGGGCTTTAATCAGCCCCAGCATTTT.

The CDR3 loop is CATSRQGSYNEQFF. The CDR3 DNA reads as TGTGCCACCAGCAGACAGGGATCCTACAATGAGCAGTTCTTC. The V gene is TRBV15, the J gene TRBJ2-1; possible D gene TRBD1, 5 bases. V gave up 2 bases and J gave up 1 base, with 6 bases separating them. This CDR3 contains 14 residues. Germline loops: CDR1 LNHNV, CDR2 YYDKDF (reference sequence).

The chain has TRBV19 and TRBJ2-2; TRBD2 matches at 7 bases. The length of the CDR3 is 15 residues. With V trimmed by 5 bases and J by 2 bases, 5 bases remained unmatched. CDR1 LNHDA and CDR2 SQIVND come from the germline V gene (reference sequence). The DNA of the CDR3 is TGTGCCAGTAGTCTCAGCGGGGTAAACACCGGGGAGCTGTTTTTT. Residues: CASSLSGVNTGELFF.

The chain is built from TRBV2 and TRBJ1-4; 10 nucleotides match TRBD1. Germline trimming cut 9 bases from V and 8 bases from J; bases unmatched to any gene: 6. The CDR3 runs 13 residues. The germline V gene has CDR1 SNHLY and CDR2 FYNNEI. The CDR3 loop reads CASKGQGREKLFF. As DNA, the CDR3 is TGTGCCAGTAAGGGACAGGGGCGAGAAAAACTGTTTTTT.

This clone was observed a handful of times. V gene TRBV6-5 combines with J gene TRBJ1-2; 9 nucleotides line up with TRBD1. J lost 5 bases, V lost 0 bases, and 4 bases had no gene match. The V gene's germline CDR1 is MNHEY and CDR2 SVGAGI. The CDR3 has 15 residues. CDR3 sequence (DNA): TGTGCCAGCAGTTACTCCGGGACAGGGCAATATGGCTACACCTTC. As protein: CASSYSGTGQYGYTF.

The CDR3 is CASSLRLAGVTGELFF. CDR3 in DNA: TGTGCCAGCAGCTTACGGCTAGCGGGAGTGACCGGGGAGCTGTTTTTT. The genes are TRBV7-2 and TRBJ2-2, with 10 nucleotides matching TRBD2. Trimming took 2 bases from V and 5 from J; bases not matched to a gene: 5. CDR1 and CDR2 from the germline V gene are SGHTA and FQGNSA. The CDR3 covers 16 residues. Drawing the rest from reference TRBV7-2 and TRBJ2-2, the complete variable domain is GAGVSQSPSNKVTEKGKDVELRCDPISGHTALYWYRQSLGQGLEFLIYFQGNSAPDKSGLPSDRFSAERTGGSVSTLTIQRTQQEDSAVYLCASSLRLAGVTGELFFGEGSRLTVL.

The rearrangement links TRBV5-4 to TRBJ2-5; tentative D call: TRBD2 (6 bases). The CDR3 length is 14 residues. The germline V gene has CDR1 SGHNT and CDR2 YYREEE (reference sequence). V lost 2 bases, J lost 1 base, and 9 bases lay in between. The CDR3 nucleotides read TGTGCCAGCAGCTTTAATAGCGGCCAAGAGACCCAGTACTTC. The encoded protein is CASSFNSGQETQYF.

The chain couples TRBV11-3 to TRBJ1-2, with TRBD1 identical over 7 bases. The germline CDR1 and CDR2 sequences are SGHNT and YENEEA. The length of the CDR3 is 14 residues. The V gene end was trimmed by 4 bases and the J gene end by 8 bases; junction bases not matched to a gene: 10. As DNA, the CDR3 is TGTGCCAGCAGCTCACCAGGACAGGTCCGGGGCTACACCTTC. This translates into CASSSPGQVRGYTF.

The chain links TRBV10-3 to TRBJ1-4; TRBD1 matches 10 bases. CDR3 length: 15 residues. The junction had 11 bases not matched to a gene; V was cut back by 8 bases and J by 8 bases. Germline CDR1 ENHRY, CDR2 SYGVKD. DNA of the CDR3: TGTGCCATCTCCTCCTCGACAGGGGGCCTAGAAAAACTGTTTTTT. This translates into CAISSSTGGLEKLFF.

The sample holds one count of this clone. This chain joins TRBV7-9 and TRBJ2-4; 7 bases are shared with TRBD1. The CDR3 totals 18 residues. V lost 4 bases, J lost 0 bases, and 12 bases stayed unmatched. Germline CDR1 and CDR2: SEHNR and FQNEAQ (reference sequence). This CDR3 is CASSSETGTKGAKNIQYF. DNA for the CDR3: TGTGCCAGCAGCTCAGAGACAGGGACCAAGGGAGCCAAAAACATTCAGTACTTC.

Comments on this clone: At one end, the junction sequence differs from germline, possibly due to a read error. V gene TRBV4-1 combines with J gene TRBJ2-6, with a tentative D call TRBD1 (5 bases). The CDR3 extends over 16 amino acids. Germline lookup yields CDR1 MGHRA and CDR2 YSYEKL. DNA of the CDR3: TGCGCCAGCAGCCAAGATTTCGCGTCTGGGGCCAACGGCCTGACTTTC. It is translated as CASSQDFASGANGLTF.

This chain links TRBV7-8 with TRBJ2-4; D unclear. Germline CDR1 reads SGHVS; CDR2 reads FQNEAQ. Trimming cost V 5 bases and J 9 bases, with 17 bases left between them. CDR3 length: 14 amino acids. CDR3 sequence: CASSPSVGPGIQYF. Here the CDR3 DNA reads TGTGCCAGCAGCCCCTCGGTTGGGCCTGGCATTCAGTACTTC.